This TCR beta chain originates from a study of cytomegalovirus exposure and HLA in healthy donors (dated by TCRdb to 2015 to 2018). In the study overall: In an earlier analysis of around 540 of the donors, about 270 Gb of sequence data and about 110 million unique TCR beta sequences from about 179 million T cells were reported. In the later analysis, no new phenotypic data were used to find candidate immune exposures; instead, reliance was placed on TCR beta sequences and their occurrence across donors. Of the roughly 430 genotyped donors, approximately 80% fell in the genetic ancestry cluster associated with self-reported Caucasian donors. Typing coverage varied by locus: roughly 620-640 donors for A, B, C, DRB1 and DQB1; more than 500 for DQA1; about 590 for DPA1; some 470 for DPB1. The study aimed to test whether cataloging public T cell receptors could reveal signatures of past pathogen exposure. Class I and class II HLA loci were covered by the typing at four-digit resolution. All discovery cohort repertoires had been generated on a single sequencing platform. Donor age, sex, ethnicity and CMV serostatus were compiled together with the repertoire data. An early release that covered fewer than 750 HLA-typed donors contained around 330 gigabases of sequencing data and approximately 85 million unique TCR sequences. A later analysis re-examined previously published TCR beta repertoires from more than 550 donors and added high-resolution HLA genotyping to investigate patterns of TCR occurrence. An earlier analysis of around 580 of the donors used high-throughput TCR beta sequencing to judge whether each TCR beta V gene segment behaved as functional or pseudogenic. The study profiled the T cell repertoires of 550 to 700 subjects by immunosequencing and related them to cytomegalovirus serostatus. A separate validation cohort of about 110 different subjects was used in addition to the 666-subject first cohort. To predict cytomegalovirus infection status, the study combined high-throughput TCR immunosequencing, statistical association of individual TCRs with disease status, and machine learning. A later genetic analysis took genome-wide SNP genotypes for about 55% of the roughly 700 donors and used that subset as a discovery cohort. Several DR-DQ haplotypes were treated as single units for association and clustering because of strong linkage in the cohort. Among about 360 genotyped donors of the cohort, an average of approximately 240,000 unique TCR beta nucleotide sequences were sequenced per donor, about a sixth of them non-productive.

In total, 600 or so healthy bone marrow donors made up the cohort. At the time of sampling, all cohort members were nominally healthy, though unrecorded immune exposures were likely present. The donor was CMV seropositive and belonged to the group of 250 to 300 seropositive cohort members. A peripheral blood sample was provided by each donor, and peripheral blood mononuclear cells were used for TCR beta sequencing. Genomic DNA was extracted from the blood cell samples with the Qiagen DNeasy Blood Extraction Kit. From its cysteine to its phenylalanine, the CDR3 spans 16 amino acids. The DNA shown is the 48-base CDR3, in frame from base 1. Based on the germline V gene, the CDR1 and CDR2 sequences are SGDLS and YYNGEE. V was cut back by 1 base and J by 3 bases, leaving a gap of 14 bases between them. Libraries were built with the immunoSEQ multiplex PCR assay. For the multiplex PCR, a mixture combining 60 forward primers for TCR Vbeta segments and 13 reverse primers for TCR Jbeta segments was used. Amplification of the CDR3 region of rearranged TCR beta genes was performed with a multiplex PCR assay on genomic DNA. The amplified TCR beta libraries were sequenced on the Illumina HiSeq System as 87-base-pair reads. For the original study's pipeline: A later analysis counted 75 million to 100 million unique TCR beta chains across the 670 or so repertoires, and 10 million to 12 million of these chains were shared by at least two donors. Raw reads were error-corrected and collapsed into unique sequences by a nearest-neighbor algorithm in which closely related sequences were merged to remove PCR and sequencing errors. CDR3 sequences were aligned to IMGT reference sequences to assign V, D and J gene segments. For a sequence to be retained, at least a six-nucleotide match to both a V gene segment and a J gene segment was required. Rearrangements were classified as productive when the CDR3 lacked stop codons and remained in frame with V and J, and all other rearrangements were classified as non-productive. Following IMGT convention, CDR3 was defined as the stretch from the second conserved V-encoded cysteine up to the conserved J-encoded phenylalanine. In an earlier analysis of roughly 580 of the donors, sequences lacking an unambiguous match to a single V gene segment were excluded. An earlier analysis of almost 600 of the donors classified V segments as functional when productive rearrangements were above 56.7% and as segregating when the standard deviation between donors was above 5%. To diagnose cytomegalovirus status from the catalog of TCR beta chain sequences, a statistical classification framework was built. In a later analysis, V and J genes were assigned by comparing TCR nucleotide sequences against IMGT/GENE-DB human TR gene sequences. Using the TCRdist pipeline, a later analysis assigned CDR3 sequences along with most-parsimonious VDJ recombination scenarios. A later analysis defined each TCR beta chain by its CDR3 amino acid sequence plus V-gene family, and excluded reads lacking a unique V-gene family. In a later analysis, fewer than 650 highly shared, low-generation-probability nucleotide sequences were removed to address suspected cross-contamination and a sequencing artifact. A later analysis calculated a clonal expansion index for each public chain from normalized within-repertoire ranks of inferred template counts. Generation probabilities in a later analysis came from a VDJ recombination model fitted to out-of-frame rearrangements, and those results were checked against IGoR. A later analysis scored TCR-TCR, TCR-HLA and TCR-CMV co-occurrence with hypergeometric tests, applying a repertoire-size bias correction to TCR pairs. A later analysis estimated false discovery rates by permuting HLA or CMV assignments 20 times. In a later analysis, co-occurring TCRs were grouped using DBSCAN, with TCRdist sequence similarity added in when clustering inside HLA-allele-positive subsets. Repertoires with fewer than 30,000 or more than 120,000 public chains were left out of co-occurrence clustering, as were about five repertoires with anomalous nucleotide sharing. TCRdb provides this immuneACCESS table in a form limited to in-frame rearrangements. Some clones are lacking; in checked studies, under half of them reflect an unresolved V gene, and why the rest are absent is not known. V, J and clone size are those of that table, while D and trimming were read from the DNA. For this sample the table gives about 180,000 clones, of which 77% were detected only once. The ten largest clonotypes hold about 1.4% of the sample.

On this clone itself: Its recognized antigen is unknown. No much larger clone is present one base from it, and per-base qualities are unavailable.

Overall results and qualifications from the work: In a later analysis, about 16,000 TCR beta sequences were associated with specific HLA alleles at a false discovery rate of 0.05. Because HLA typing was missing for some donors at each locus, association tests included only the typed subset. A group of highly shared sequence variants was considered likely to be a technical artifact of the sequencing pipeline. Over 15 rarely observed V segments, including chromosome 9 orphons, were excluded from the earlier analysis of approximately 500 of the donors because counts were too low. V-gene and J-gene trimming of TCR beta chains was associated with a missense DCLRE1C variant in a later genetic analysis, and the association was replicated in an independent cohort. A later analysis found that HLA-associated TCR beta chains were more clonally expanded and had lower generation probabilities than equally common non-associated chains. Strong co-occurrence of HLA alleles, especially DR and DQ, made assigning TCR associations to individual alleles difficult. In the study, 150 to 200 TCR beta chains were listed as associated with cytomegalovirus. Presence/absence analyses assumed roughly uniform sequencing depth across donors, an assumption that may not hold. The cohort was sequenced for TCR beta chains only, and without alpha or paired-chain data the features that could be detected were limited. Linkage disequilibrium might explain the correlated functional status among segregating V segments, but an unknown experimental factor could not be excluded. In a later genetic analysis, fewer N-insertions in productive TCRs were reported among donors in an Asian-associated ancestry cluster than the roughly 640-donor mean. Most CMV-associated TCR beta chains appeared to be HLA-restricted in a later analysis, and the HLA associations seemed to be driven largely by CMV exposure. An earlier analysis of approximately 600 of the donors showed that most TCR beta V segments appeared in productive rearrangements either about 90% or about 30% of the time, which broadly matched IMGT annotations. Cytomegalovirus status was reported to be diagnosed by the classifier with high specificity and sensitivity in both the original and validation cohorts. Three of the identified cytomegalovirus-associated TCR beta chains were confirmed in vitro to be specific for cytomegalovirus antigens. Across donors, most TCR sequences were observed very rarely, whereas some public TCRs were present in many individuals. A further reported finding was that TCR beta sequences accurately predicted the HLA-A and HLA-B alleles for most subjects in the first cohort. A later analysis found that TCR association rates varied across HLA loci, with DRB1 alleles showing the most associated TCRs and HLA-C alleles the fewest. A later analysis reported that several top co-occurrence clusters appeared linked to parvovirus B19, influenza, CMV and Epstein-Barr virus. The authors suggested that the approach could potentially be extended to other disease states and immunological phenotypes. For the cohort, immune exposure information was limited to CMV serostatus. Some IMGT-functional V segments, including TRBV6-2 and TRBV6-3, could not be distinguished by the 87-base-pair reads and were therefore excluded.

This TCR was recovered from a woman younger than 45 in good health and CMV-seropositive. The sequence is built from TRBV9 and TRBJ1-3; the D segment cannot be called with confidence. The sample consisted of PBMCs. The nucleotide sequence reads TGTGCCAGCAGCGTAACGGGGATAGTAGGTGGAAACACCATATATTTT. It translates as CASSVTGIVGGNTIYF.